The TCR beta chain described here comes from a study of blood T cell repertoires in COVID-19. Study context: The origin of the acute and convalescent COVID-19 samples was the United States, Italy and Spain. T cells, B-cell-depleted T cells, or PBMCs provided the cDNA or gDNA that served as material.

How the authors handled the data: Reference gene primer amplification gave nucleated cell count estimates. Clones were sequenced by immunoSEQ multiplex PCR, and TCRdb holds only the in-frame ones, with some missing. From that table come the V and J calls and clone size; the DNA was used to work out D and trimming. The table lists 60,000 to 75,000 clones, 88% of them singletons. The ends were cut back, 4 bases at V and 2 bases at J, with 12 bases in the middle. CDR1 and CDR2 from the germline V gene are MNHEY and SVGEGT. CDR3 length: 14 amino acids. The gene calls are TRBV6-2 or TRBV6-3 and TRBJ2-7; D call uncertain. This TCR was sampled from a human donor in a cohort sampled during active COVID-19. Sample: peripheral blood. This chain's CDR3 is CASSSGSMPYEQYF. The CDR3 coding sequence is TGTGCCAGCAGTTCCGGGTCCATGCCCTACGAGCAGTACTTC.